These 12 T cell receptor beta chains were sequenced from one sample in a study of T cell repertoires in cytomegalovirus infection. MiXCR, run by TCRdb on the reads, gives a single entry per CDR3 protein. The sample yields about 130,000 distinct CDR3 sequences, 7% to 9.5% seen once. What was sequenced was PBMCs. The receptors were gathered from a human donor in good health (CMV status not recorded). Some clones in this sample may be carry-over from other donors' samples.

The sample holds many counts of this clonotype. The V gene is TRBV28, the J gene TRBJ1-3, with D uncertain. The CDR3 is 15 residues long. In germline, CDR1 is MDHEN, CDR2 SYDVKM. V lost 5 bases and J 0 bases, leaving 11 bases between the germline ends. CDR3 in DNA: TGTGCCAGCAGTCCCCCCCGGCGCTCTGGAAACACCATATATTTT. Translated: CASSPPRRSGNTIYF.

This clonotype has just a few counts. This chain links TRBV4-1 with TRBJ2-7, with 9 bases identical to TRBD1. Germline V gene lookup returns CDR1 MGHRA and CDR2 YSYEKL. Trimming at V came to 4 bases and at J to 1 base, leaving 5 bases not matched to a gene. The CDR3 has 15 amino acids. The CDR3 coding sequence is TGCGCCAGCAGCCTAGCACAGGGGGCATCCTACGAGCAGTACTTC. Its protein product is CASSLAQGASYEQYF.

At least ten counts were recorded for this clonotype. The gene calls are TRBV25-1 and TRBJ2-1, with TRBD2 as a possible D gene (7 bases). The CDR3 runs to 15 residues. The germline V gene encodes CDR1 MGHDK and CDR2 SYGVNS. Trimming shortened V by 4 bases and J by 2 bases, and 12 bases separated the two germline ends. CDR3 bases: TGTGCCAGCAGTGGTCACGGGGGGCCCTACAATGAGCAGTTCTTC. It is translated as CASSGHGGPYNEQFF.

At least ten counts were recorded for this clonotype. CDR3 sequence (DNA): TGTGCCAGCGGGGGACTAACTACCGGGGAGCTGTTTTTT. Protein sequence: CASGGLTTGELFF. V usage is TRBV2 and J usage is TRBJ2-2, with 7 bases matching TRBD2. Germline CDR1 SNHLY, CDR2 FYNNEI. The CDR3 consists of 13 residues. V lost 8 bases and J lost 5; bases outside the gene matches: 5.

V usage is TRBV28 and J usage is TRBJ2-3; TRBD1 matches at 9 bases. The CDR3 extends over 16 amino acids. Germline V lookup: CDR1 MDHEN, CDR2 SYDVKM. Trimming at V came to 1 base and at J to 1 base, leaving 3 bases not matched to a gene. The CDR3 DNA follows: TGTGCCAGCAGTTTATACAGGGGGCTACGCACAGATACGCAGTATTTT. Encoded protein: CASSLYRGLRTDTQYF.

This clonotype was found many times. The chain's CDR3 is CSASSQPYQETQYF. In DNA, the CDR3 is TGCAGTGCTAGCAGCCAGCCGTACCAAGAGACCCAGTACTTC. The chain links TRBV20-1 to TRBJ2-5; D gene uncertain. Germline lookup yields CDR1 DFQATT and CDR2 SNEGSKA (reference sequence). With 3 bases removed from V and 0 bases from J, the gap between germline ends came to 11 bases. This CDR3 is 14 amino acids long.

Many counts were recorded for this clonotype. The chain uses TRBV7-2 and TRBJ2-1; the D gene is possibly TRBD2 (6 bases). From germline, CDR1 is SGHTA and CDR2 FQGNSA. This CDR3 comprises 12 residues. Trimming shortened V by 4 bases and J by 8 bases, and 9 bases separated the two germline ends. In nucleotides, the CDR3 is TGTGCCAGCAGCTGGAGGGTCGATGAGCAGTTCTTC. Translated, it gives CASSWRVDEQFF.

The CDR3 is CASSEWTGAYEQYF. CDR3 DNA sequence: TGTGCCAGCAGTGAATGGACAGGGGCCTACGAGCAGTACTTC. The genes are TRBV6-5 and TRBJ2-7; 9 bases line up with TRBD1. V was pared by 5 bases and J by 2 bases, with 4 bases of the junction left unmatched. This CDR3 region has 14 residues. Germline values: CDR1 MNHEY, CDR2 SVGAGI.

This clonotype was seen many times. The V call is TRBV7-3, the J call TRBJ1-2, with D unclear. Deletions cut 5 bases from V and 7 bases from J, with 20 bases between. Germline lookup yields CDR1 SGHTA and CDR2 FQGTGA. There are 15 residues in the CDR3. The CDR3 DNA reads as TGTGCCAGCAGCGCACGACCGGGTGCCTCGCGTGGCTACACCTTC. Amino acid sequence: CASSARPGASRGYTF.

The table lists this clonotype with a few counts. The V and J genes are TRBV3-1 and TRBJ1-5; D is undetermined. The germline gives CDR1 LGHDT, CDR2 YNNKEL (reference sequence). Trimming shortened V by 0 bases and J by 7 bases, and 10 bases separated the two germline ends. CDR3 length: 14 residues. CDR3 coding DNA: TGTGCCAGCAGCCAAGATTTGGGAGGACAGCCCCAGCATTTT. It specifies CASSQDLGGQPQHF.

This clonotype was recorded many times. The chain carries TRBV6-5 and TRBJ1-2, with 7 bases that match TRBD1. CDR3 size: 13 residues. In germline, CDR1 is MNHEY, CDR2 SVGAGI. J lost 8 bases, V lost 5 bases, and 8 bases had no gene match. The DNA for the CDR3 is TGTGCCAGCAGTCGGGACAGCTCCTGGGGCTACACCTTC. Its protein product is CASSRDSSWGYTF.

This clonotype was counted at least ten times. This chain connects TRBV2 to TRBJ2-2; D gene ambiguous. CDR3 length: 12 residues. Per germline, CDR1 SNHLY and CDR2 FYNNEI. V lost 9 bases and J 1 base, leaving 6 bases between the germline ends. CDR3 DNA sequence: TGTGCCAGTTTCAAGAACACCGGGGAGCTGTTTTTT. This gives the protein CASFKNTGELFF.